The present TCR beta chain was sequenced within a study of CD8 T cells in Susac syndrome. An amount of RNA that ranged from roughly 0.5 to 1 ug was reverse transcribed with random hexamers. TCRdb processed the immunoSEQ multiplex PCR reads anew with MiXCR; each CDR3 protein has one entry. The table shows around 200,000 distinct CDR3 sequences, with about 95% occurring only once. The CDR3 sequence is 12 residues long. V was shortened by 7 bases and J by 5 bases, with 8 bases between the two germline ends. Germline V gene data show CDR1 as SEHNR and CDR2 as FQNEAQ (reference sequence). Material: CD4+ T cells from PBMCs. The chain employs TRBV7-9 and TRBJ2-2; D may be TRBD2 (5 bases). The origin of this receptor is a human donor in good health. CDR3 in DNA: TGTGCCAGCACAAGGACTACCGGGGAGCTGTTTTTT. Translating it yields CASTRTTGELFF. The full variable domain, rest sourced from reference TRBV7-9 and TRBJ2-2, is DTGVSQNPRHKITKRGQNVTFRCDPISEHNRLYWYRQTLGQGPEFLTYFQNEAQLEKSRLLSDRFSAERPKGSFSTLEIQRTEQGDSAMYLCASTRTTGELFFGEGSRLTVL.